A single sample is the source of the 30 T cell receptor beta chains below, sequenced in a study of OX40 agonist ivuxolimab in advanced cancers. Some clones are missing from TCRdb's copy, which holds only in-frame ones; the method was immunoSEQ multiplex PCR. This sample has 60,000 to 90,000 clones, with about nine tenths found just once. The specimen was CD4+ or CD8+ T cells sorted from blood, collected in a trial of the OX40 agonist ivuxolimab. Every receptor here comes from an adult with an advanced solid tumor such as melanoma, head and neck, liver or kidney cancer.

The chain has TRBV6-1 and TRBJ1-2, with a tentative D call TRBD1 (5 bases). Trimming took 4 bases from V and 6 from J, leaving 15 bases between them. This CDR3 comprises 14 residues. The germline gives CDR1 MNHNS, CDR2 SASEGT. The CDR3 DNA reads as TGTGCCAGCAGTGCTTGGACGGGGGATGATGGCTACACCTTC. As protein: CASSAWTGDDGYTF.

CDR3 sequence reads: CASSGSKETQYF. The CDR3 DNA follows: TGTGCCAGTAGCGGGAGTAAAGAGACCCAGTACTTC. This rearrangement joins TRBV19 to TRBJ2-5; a possible D gene is TRBD2 (6 bases). V was clipped by 6 bases and J by 3 bases, with 8 bases between them. Germline CDR1 reads LNHDA; CDR2 reads SQIVND (reference sequence). The CDR3 totals 12 residues.

The rearrangement links TRBV7-2 to TRBJ2-1; D may be TRBD2 (5 bases). V lost 2 bases to trimming and J lost 10 bases, with 12 bases between them. The CDR3 has 13 amino acids. Germline loops: CDR1 SGHTA, CDR2 FQGNSA. The CDR3 region has the DNA TGTGCCAGCAGCTTAACGGGGTCAAGGGAGCAGTTCTTC. Its protein product is CASSLTGSREQFF. Full variable domain (rest looked up from reference TRBV7-2 and TRBJ2-1): GAGVSQSPSNKVTEKGKDVELRCDPISGHTALYWYRQSLGQGLEFLIYFQGNSAPDKSGLPSDRFSAERTGGSVSTLTIQRTQQEDSAVYLCASSLTGSREQFFGPGTRLTVL.

The chain couples TRBV2 to TRBJ2-7; no firm D call. This CDR3 has 14 amino acids. Germline CDR1 and CDR2: SNHLY and FYNNEI. Between the trimmed V and J ends, which lost 7 bases and 3 bases, there was a span of 16 bases. The CDR3 loop reads CASKSSYNFYEQYF. The CDR3 DNA reads TGTGCCAGCAAGAGTTCGTACAACTTCTACGAGCAGTACTTC.

The chain couples TRBV7-9 to TRBJ2-1, with TRBD2 matching over 10 bases. CDR3 length: 19 residues. From germline, CDR1 is SEHNR and CDR2 FQNEAQ (reference sequence). The V gene end was trimmed by 4 bases and the J gene end by 4 bases; junction bases not matched to a gene: 16. The CDR3 here is CASSSSGGVAGPGYNEQFF. CDR3 DNA: TGTGCCAGCAGCTCCAGCGGGGGGGTAGCGGGCCCGGGGTACAATGAGCAGTTCTTC.

The V call is TRBV28, the J call TRBJ1-2; 8 bases are shared with TRBD1. The junction had 12 bases not matched to a gene; V was cut back by 8 bases and J by 1 base. CDR1 and CDR2 from the germline V gene are MDHEN and SYDVKM. This CDR3 has 16 residues. The CDR3 is CASRTPGQGVNYGYTF. The CDR3 bases are TGTGCCAGCCGCACCCCTGGACAGGGAGTTAACTATGGCTACACCTTC.

The V and J genes are TRBV7-9 and TRBJ1-2; the D is unclear. The CDR3 covers 14 residues. The V and J ends lost 0 bases and 8 bases respectively, with 13 bases between them. Germline CDR1 SEHNR, CDR2 FQNEAQ (reference sequence). CDR3: CASSLAPGPLGYTF. The CDR3 DNA reads as TGTGCCAGCAGCTTAGCGCCCGGACCCTTGGGCTACACCTTC.

This sequence joins TRBV9 and TRBJ2-5; 11 bases line up with TRBD1. Germline V gives CDR1 SGDLS, CDR2 YYNGEE. The CDR3 runs 15 residues. V trimming: 3 bases; J trimming: 4 bases; junction bases outside the gene matches: 5. CDR3: CASSEGQGGPETQYF. CDR3 DNA: TGTGCCAGCAGCGAGGGACAGGGGGGTCCAGAGACCCAGTACTTC.

This sequence joins TRBV2 and TRBJ2-3; D tentatively reads TRBD1 or TRBD2 (5 bases each). Germline CDR1 SNHLY, CDR2 FYNNEI. The CDR3 length is 14 residues. Trimming took 3 bases from V and 10 from J, leaving 17 bases between them. CDR3 nucleotide sequence: TGTGCCAGCAGTGACCGGGACCGACCCCTCGCGCAGTATTTT. The encoded protein is CASSDRDRPLAQYF.

This clone has a count of ten or more. At the DNA level, this CDR3 is encoded by other sequences in the same sample as well. The rearrangement uses TRBV28 and TRBJ2-7; D unclear. This CDR3 spans 11 amino acids. Germline CDR1 MDHEN, CDR2 SYDVKM. The germline V and J ends were trimmed by 5 bases and 3 bases, with 5 bases remaining between them. This chain's CDR3 is CASSPNYEQYF. CDR3 in DNA: TGTGCCAGCAGTCCTAACTACGAGCAGTACTTC.

The rearrangement links TRBV5-1 to TRBJ2-3, with D unresolved. The V end lost 0 bases, the J end lost 3 bases, and 8 bases lay between the germline ends. This CDR3 comprises 14 residues. Germline values: CDR1 SGHRS, CDR2 YFSETQ. CDR3 DNA: TGCGCCAGCAGCTTGGCCGTGCGGACAGATACGCAGTATTTT. This translates into CASSLAVRTDTQYF.

The rearrangement uses TRBV7-2 and TRBJ2-5; 8 bases are shared with TRBD2. The germline V gene has CDR1 SGHTA and CDR2 FQGNSA. The junction had 4 bases not matched to a gene; V was cut back by 5 bases and J by 2 bases. The CDR3 covers 14 residues. CDR3 protein: CASSLGLAQETQYF. The CDR3, as DNA: TGTGCCAGCAGCCTCGGACTAGCTCAAGAGACCCAGTACTTC.

V usage is TRBV11-3 and J usage is TRBJ2-7, with a weak D call TRBD2 (5 bases). In germline, CDR1 is SGHNT, CDR2 YENEEA. Deletions cut 4 bases from V and 7 bases from J, with 14 bases between. This CDR3 contains 13 residues. The DNA for the CDR3 is TGTGCCAGCAGCTCCACACTAGGAGTGGAGCAGTACTTC. It yields the protein CASSSTLGVEQYF.

V usage is TRBV28 and J usage is TRBJ1-2, with 7 bases identical to TRBD1. There are 13 residues in the CDR3. Germline trimming cut 6 bases from V and 5 bases from J; bases unmatched to any gene: 6. Germline-derived CDR1 and CDR2 are MDHEN and SYDVKM. Written as DNA, the CDR3 is TGTGCCAGCAGCTGGACAGGTCGGTATGGCTACACCTTC. Encoded protein: CASSWTGRYGYTF.

This sequence joins TRBV5-4 and TRBJ2-7; tentatively, D is TRBD1 (6 bases). Germline V gene lookup returns CDR1 SGHNT and CDR2 YYREEE (reference sequence). This CDR3 spans 15 amino acids. The V end was cut by 4 bases, the J end by 4 bases, with 18 bases between. The CDR3 loop is CASSLTGRVGYEQYF. The CDR3 region has the DNA TGTGCCAGCAGCCTGACAGGTCGAGTAGGGTACGAGCAGTACTTC.

The rearrangement uses TRBV19 and TRBJ1-4; D possibly corresponds to TRBD1 (5 bases). The CDR3 totals 15 residues. Germline V lookup: CDR1 LNHDA, CDR2 SQIVND (reference sequence). V was pared by 3 bases and J by 0 bases, with 8 bases between. The CDR3 loop is CASSMRTSTNEKLFF. For the CDR3, the DNA is TGTGCCAGTAGTATGAGGACATCAACTAATGAAAAACTGTTTTTT. The full variable domain, with the rest looked up from reference TRBV19 and TRBJ1-4, is DGGITQSPKYLFRKEGQNVTLSCEQNLNHDAMYWYRQDPGQGLRLIYYSQIVNDFQKGDIAEGYSVSREKKESFPLTVTSAQKNPTAFYLCASSMRTSTNEKLFFGSGTQLSVL.

The CDR3 loop reads CASSLRLGTYNEQFF. The CDR3 bases are TGTGCCAGCAGCCTGAGATTAGGGACCTACAATGAGCAGTTCTTC. The gene calls are TRBV7-2 and TRBJ2-1; D gene ambiguous. Germline CDR1 and CDR2: SGHTA and FQGNSA. The V gene lost 5 bases and the J gene lost 2 bases, with 13 bases spanning the gap. This CDR3 has 15 amino acids.

This clone was seen a handful of times. The chain links TRBV2 to TRBJ2-2; TRBD2 matches at 12 bases. The V and J ends lost 6 bases and 5 bases, in that order; junction bases with no gene match: 4. Germline V lookup: CDR1 SNHLY, CDR2 FYNNEI. This CDR3 spans 15 amino acids. This CDR3 reads CASSGGLAGTGELFF. The CDR3 coding sequence is TGTGCCAGCAGCGGAGGACTAGCGGGAACCGGGGAGCTGTTTTTT.

The chain combines TRBV7-8 with TRBJ1-6; D not resolved. CDR1 is SGHVS, CDR2 FQNEAQ, per germline. The CDR3 totals 14 residues. Trimming took 5 bases from V and 10 from J, leaving 15 bases between them. The CDR3 spells CASSPRLNGSPLHF. CDR3 nucleotide sequence: TGTGCCAGCAGCCCCCGACTCAATGGCTCACCCCTCCACTTT.

The chain has TRBV4-1 and TRBJ1-4; 7 bases map to TRBD1. The CDR3 covers 16 residues. After removal of 0 bases from V and 6 bases from J, the junction contained 7 bases not matched to a gene. Germline V lookup: CDR1 MGHRA, CDR2 YSYEKL. The CDR3 protein is CASSQDLFRGDEKLFF. The CDR3, as DNA: TGCGCCAGCAGCCAAGATCTATTCAGGGGGGATGAAAAACTGTTTTTT.

This sequence joins TRBV9 and TRBJ2-1, with 9 nucleotides matching TRBD2. Germline V CDR1 and CDR2: SGDLS, YYNGEE. The V and J ends lost 0 bases and 8 bases, in that order; junction bases with no gene match: 12. The CDR3 loop spans 17 amino acids. CDR3: CASSVAVGRGGQDEQFF. CDR3 nucleotides: TGTGCCAGCAGCGTAGCTGTGGGGCGGGGGGGCCAGGATGAGCAGTTCTTC.

In its sample, this clone was seen a few times. This chain uses TRBV5-1 with TRBJ2-5; D tentatively reads TRBD1 or TRBD2 (5 bases each). V lost 6 bases to trimming and J lost 5 bases, with 11 bases between them. The CDR3 has 12 residues. Germline CDR1 SGHRS, CDR2 YFSETQ. CDR3 nucleotides: TGCGCCAGCACCAGGGAGAAGGAGACCCAGTACTTC. It is translated as CASTREKETQYF.

J is TRBJ2-5 and V is TRBV4-3, with D possibly matching TRBD2 (7 bases). There are 16 residues in the CDR3. Trimming shortened V by 1 base and J by 6 bases, and 18 bases separated the two germline ends. CDR1 and CDR2 (germline): LGHNA, YSLEER. In nucleotides, the CDR3 is TGCGCCAGCAGCCAAGTAGGGGGGGAAGCTCGTAAGACCCAGTACTTC. Translation: CASSQVGGEARKTQYF.

This clone was seen once. The chain links TRBV5-1 to TRBJ2-5, with a possible D match to TRBD1 (6 bases). CDR3 length: 15 amino acids. V gave up 3 bases and J gave up 5 bases, with 17 bases separating them. CDR1 and CDR2 from the germline V gene are SGHRS and YFSETQ. CDR3 in DNA: TGCGCCAGCAGCTATACAGGGAATTCTCCCGAGACCCAGTACTTC. Protein sequence: CASSYTGNSPETQYF.

CDR3 in amino acids: CASSPRGAPYEQYF. The CDR3 DNA follows: TGTGCCAGCAGCCCTAGGGGGGCGCCTTACGAGCAGTACTTC. J is TRBJ2-7 and V is TRBV11-1, with D perhaps given as TRBD1 or TRBD2 (6 bases each). The CDR3 is 14 amino acids. Germline V CDR1 and CDR2: SGHAT, FQDESV (reference sequence). Trimming took 5 bases from V and 4 from J, leaving 15 bases between them.

The CDR3 spells CASSESGRAYEQYF. The CDR3, as DNA: TGCGCCAGCAGTGAGTCGGGCAGGGCCTACGAGCAGTACTTC. The rearrangement joins TRBV10-1 to TRBJ2-7; TRBD1 might be the D (5 bases). The CDR3 spans 14 residues. Trimming stripped 0 bases from V and 2 bases from J, with 8 bases between. In germline, CDR1 is WNHNN, CDR2 SYGVQD (reference sequence).

This chain connects TRBV2 to TRBJ1-5, with D perhaps TRBD1 (5 bases). Germline values: CDR1 SNHLY, CDR2 FYNNEI. The CDR3 sequence is 15 residues long. Trimming removed 6 bases at V and 1 base at J, with 13 bases between. In DNA form, the CDR3 reads TGTGCCAGCAGGAGAGGGACGGTCAGCAATCAGCCCCAGCATTTT. It specifies CASRRGTVSNQPQHF. Drawing the rest from reference TRBV2 and TRBJ1-5, the complete variable domain is EPEVTQTPSHQVTQMGQEVILRCVPISNHLYFYWYRQILGQKVEFLVSFYNNEISEKSEIFDDQFSVERPDGSNFTLKIRSTKLEDSAMYFCASRRGTVSNQPQHFGDGTRLSIL.

The chain employs TRBV4-2 and TRBJ1-4; the match to TRBD1 covers 10 bases. Per the germline V gene, CDR1 is LGHNA and CDR2 is YNFKEQ. The ends lost 4 bases at V and 6 bases at J; junction bases unmatched: 11. CDR3 length: 17 amino acids. The DNA of the CDR3 is TGTGCCAGCAGCCGCGGCGATTCGACAGGGGGCGATGAAAAACTGTTTTTT. As protein: CASSRGDSTGGDEKLFF.

The chain links TRBV6-5 to TRBJ2-7; TRBD2 might be the D (5 bases). The germline gives CDR1 MNHEY, CDR2 SVGAGI. This CDR3 contains 14 residues. Between the trimmed V and J ends, which lost 2 bases and 4 bases, there was a span of 12 bases. The CDR3 loop is CASSYAGGGYEQYF. The CDR3 DNA is TGTGCCAGCAGTTACGCAGGAGGCGGGTACGAGCAGTACTTC.

About this clone: Mismatch with germline at one junction end may stem from a read error. The chain combines TRBV6-1 with TRBJ1-6; weak D call: TRBD1 (5 bases). Germline values: CDR1 MNHNS, CDR2 SASEGT. The length of the CDR3 is 15 residues. The CDR3 DNA is TGTGCCAGCAGCGAAGGGGTGGTGAGTCGGTCACCCCTCCACTTT. Protein product: CASSEGVVSRSPLHF.